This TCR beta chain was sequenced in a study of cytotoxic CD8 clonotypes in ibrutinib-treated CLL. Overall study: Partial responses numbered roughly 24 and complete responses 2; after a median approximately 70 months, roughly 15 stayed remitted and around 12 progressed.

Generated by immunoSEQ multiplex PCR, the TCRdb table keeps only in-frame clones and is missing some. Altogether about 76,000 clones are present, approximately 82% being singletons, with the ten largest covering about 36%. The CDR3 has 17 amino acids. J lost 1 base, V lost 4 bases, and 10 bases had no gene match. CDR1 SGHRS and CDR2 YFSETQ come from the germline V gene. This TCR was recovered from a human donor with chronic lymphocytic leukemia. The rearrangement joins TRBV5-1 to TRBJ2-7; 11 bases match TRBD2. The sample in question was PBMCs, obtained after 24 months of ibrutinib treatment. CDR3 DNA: TGCGCCAGCAGCCAACCGGGACTAGCGGAATATTCCTACGAGCAGTACTTC. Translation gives CASSQPGLAEYSYEQYF.